Listed below are T cell receptor beta chains from one sample, sequenced in a study of blood T cell repertoires in COVID-19. Only in-frame clones appear in the TCRdb table, and some are missing; sequencing was by immunoSEQ multiplex PCR. The sample gives about 250,000 clones, 75% to 90% of which show up once; around 2% is in the top ten. Specimen: PBMCs or T cells enriched from blood (not recorded which). These receptors were obtained from a woman younger than 30 who had recovered from COVID-19. Each CDR3 is given without its conserved first and last residue.

>TRBJ2-1|TRBV5-1
ASSSTSGGAVSSYNEQF
>TRBJ1-2|TRBV6-1
ASSEAPSVYGYT
>TRBJ1-6|TRBV7-8
ASSLGGGGRNSPLH
>TRBJ1-2|TRBV27
ASRHLGPRVQGAAGYT
>TRBJ2-2|TRBV5-1
ASSFSLAGGNTGELF
>TRBJ2-7|TRBV28
ASSYGTGSYEQY
>TRBJ2-5|TRBV12-3/TRBV12-4
ASRTRGRETQY
>TRBJ2-7|TRBV19
ASRRQGLGYEQY
>TRBJ1-2|TRBV2
ASSVGMGGYGYT
>TRBJ1-4|TRBV2
ASSAQGTNEKLF
>TRBJ2-3|TRBV3-1/TRBV3-2
ASSPAHVAGLEDTQY
>TRBJ1-2|TRBV3-1/TRBV3-2
ASSLGQAYGYT
>TRBJ2-3|TRBV11-1
ASTSGQSTDTQY
>TRBJ2-7|TRBV4-1
ASSRGQGDYEQY
>TRBJ2-1|TRBV30
AWSYSGGPSNEQF
>TRBJ2-1|TRBV5-1
ASSFGYNEQF
>TRBJ2-3|TRBV7-6
ASSLGLAGGSDTQY
>TRBJ1-4|TRBV27
ASSFWGDEKLF
>TRBJ2-1|TRBV5-1
ASSSGGSFGNEQF
>TRBJ2-1|TRBV3-1/TRBV3-2
ASSQETEGYNEQF
>TRBJ1-1|TRBV3-1/TRBV3-2
ASSQDNGIMGTEAF
>TRBJ2-7|TRBV19
ASSAGVTYEQY
>TRBJ1-6|TRBV5-1
ASSLAGHSYNSPLH
>TRBJ1-1|TRBV10-3
AISESRDTEAF
>TRBJ1-6|TRBV28
ASSEDRADASPLH
>TRBJ2-3|TRBV5-4
ASSTQQGGTDTQY
>TRBJ2-1|TRBV28
ASSEYRFHQF
>TRBJ1-2|TRBV28
ASSFPGGASGYT
>TRBJ2-1|TRBV6-1
ASSEVGLAGGEQF
>TRBJ1-5|TRBV30
APSWGDGSQPQH
>TRBJ2-5|TRBV5-1
ASSLLGGETQY
>TRBJ1-1|TRBV2
ARQGNTEAF
>TRBJ1-2|TRBV9
ASSSRTGGNYGYT
>TRBJ2-7|TRBV18
ASSLLDREYEQY
>TRBJ1-1|TRBV10-1
ARAKDCYTEAF
>TRBJ1-6|TRBV5-1
ASSLEGQGTYNSPLH
>TRBJ2-7|TRBV27
ASSFTLTGGIPYEQY
>TRBJ2-3|TRBV24-1
ATSGPGLAGTDTQY
>TRBJ2-1|TRBV11-2
ASSRALAGHNDNEQF
>TRBJ2-1|TRBV14
ASRQGTLQPIYNEQF
>TRBJ2-1|TRBV7-9
ASSHRDSLYNEQF
>TRBJ1-1|TRBV6-5
ASSYGGQEAF
>TRBJ2-4|TRBV2
ASSEGRQARQGIQY
>TRBJ1-5|TRBV18
ASSDRDLNQPQH
>TRBJ2-7|TRBV10-3
AIIGEETYEQY
>TRBJ1-2|TRBV20-1
SASGTYGYT
>TRBJ2-5|TRBV5-5
ASSLAGLAGEETQY
>TRBJ2-3|TRBV9
ASSVRAGTSTDTQY
>TRBJ2-5|TRBV18
ASSPDGETQY
>TRBJ1-2|TRBV5-6
ASSLVETGFSGYT
>TRBJ2-2|TRBV7-6
ASSGQGRRTGELF
>TRBJ2-5|TRBV6-8
ASSAPGQGARETQY
>TRBJ2-1|TRBV29-1
SALSGGIYNEQF
>TRBJ2-2|TRBV19
ASTSGTFTGELF
>TRBJ2-7|TRBV19
ASSTFRGGANYEQY
>TRBJ1-1|TRBV4-2
ASSQDGEGGKAF
>TRBJ1-2|TRBV7-9
ASSIQGGLDDYGYT
>TRBJ1-5|TRBV19
ASQDTVSNQPQH
>TRBJ1-6|TRBV2
ASRKGQGARGSPLH